The 5 T cell receptor beta chains presented below share a single source sample, sequenced in a study of blood T cell repertoires in COVID-19. Using immunoSEQ multiplex PCR, the repertoire was profiled, and TCRdb retains in-frame clones only, with some absent. This sample carries more than 300,000 clones, around nine tenths of them seen once, and the ten largest clones take less than 6%. The source material was PBMCs or T cells enriched from blood (not recorded which). The receptors shown here come from a woman in her 30s who had recovered from COVID-19.

The chain recombines TRBV27 with TRBJ1-6, with 7 bases fitting TRBD1. The CDR3 totals 14 residues. The germline CDR1 and CDR2 sequences are MNHEY and SMNVEV (reference sequence). J was trimmed by 9 bases and V by 4 bases; bases with no gene match: 6. CDR3 sequence: CASSSTGLRSPLHF. The CDR3 DNA is TGTGCCAGCAGTTCGACAGGGCTTCGTTCACCCCTCCACTTT.

The V and J genes are TRBV6-2 or TRBV6-3 and TRBJ1-1; no clear D gene. Trimming stripped 7 bases from V and 8 bases from J, with 17 bases between. Germline V CDR1 and CDR2: MNHEY, SVGEGT. The CDR3 runs 13 residues. CDR3 loop: CASTPVGENEAFF. DNA of the CDR3: TGTGCCAGCACCCCGGTCGGGGAAAACGAAGCTTTCTTT.

This clone has more than one count but fewer than ten. This rearrangement joins TRBV27 to TRBJ1-4; D might be TRBD1 (5 bases). With 5 bases removed from V and 13 bases from J, the gap between germline ends came to 14 bases. The CDR3 is 12 amino acids. In germline, CDR1 is MNHEY, CDR2 SMNVEV (reference sequence). In nucleotides, the CDR3 is TGTGCCAGCAGTGGGGCTGCAGGTAGACTGTTTTTT. Encoded protein: CASSGAAGRLFF. Variable domain in full (rest from reference TRBV27 and TRBJ1-4): EAQVTQNPRYLITVTGKKLTVTCSQNMNHEYMSWYRQDPGLGLRQIYYSMNVEVTDKGDVPEGYKVSRKEKRNFPLILESPSPNQTSLYFCASSGAAGRLFFGSGTQLSVL.

This chain joins TRBV27 and TRBJ2-7; 7 bases are a match to TRBD2. CDR3 length: 14 residues. Trimming at V came to 5 bases and at J to 4 bases, leaving 8 bases not matched to a gene. The V gene's germline CDR1 is MNHEY and CDR2 SMNVEV (reference sequence). CDR3 sequence (DNA): TGTGCCAGCAGTAACGGACTAGTTCGATACGAGCAGTACTTC. The encoded protein is CASSNGLVRYEQYF.

V gene TRBV19 combines with J gene TRBJ1-3; a weak D match, TRBD1 (5 bases). Germline CDR1 is LNHDA and CDR2 is SQIVND (reference sequence). The CDR3 covers 14 residues. The V and J ends lost 5 bases and 0 bases respectively, with 8 bases between them. CDR3 protein: CASSETASGNTIYF. In nucleotides, the CDR3 is TGTGCCAGTAGTGAGACAGCCTCTGGAAACACCATATATTTT.